This paragraph reports one T cell receptor (beta chain). Using immunoSEQ multiplex PCR, the repertoire was profiled, and TCRdb retains in-frame clones only, with some absent. This table has 350,000 to 450,000 clones, over 85% appearing once. The data derive from a study of blood T cell repertoires in COVID-19. Overall study context: Spain, Italy and the United States supplied samples that represented acute and convalescent COVID-19. T cells, B-cell-depleted T cells, or PBMCs supplied cDNA or gDNA.

Participants' reported clinical history set cohort assignment. This CDR3 is built from 14 residues. Germline CDR1 reads GTSNPN; CDR2 reads SVGIG (reference sequence). J was trimmed by 1 base and V by 4 bases; bases with no gene match: 6. Input material: PBMCs or T cells enriched from blood (not recorded which). This chain joins TRBV30 and TRBJ1-2; 7 nucleotides line up with TRBD1. This receptor was identified in a woman under 40 who had recovered from COVID-19. The CDR3 nucleotides read TGTGCCTGGAATCGGGACAGCTATAACTATGGCTACACCTTC. Amino acids: CAWNRDSYNYGYTF. Filled out from reference TRBV30 and TRBJ1-2, the complete variable domain reads SQTIHQWPATLVQPVGSPLSLECTVEGTSNPNLYWYRQAAGRGLQLLFYSVGIGQISSEVPQNLSASRPQDRQFILSSKKLLLSDSGFYLCAWNRDSYNYGYTFGSGTRLTVV.